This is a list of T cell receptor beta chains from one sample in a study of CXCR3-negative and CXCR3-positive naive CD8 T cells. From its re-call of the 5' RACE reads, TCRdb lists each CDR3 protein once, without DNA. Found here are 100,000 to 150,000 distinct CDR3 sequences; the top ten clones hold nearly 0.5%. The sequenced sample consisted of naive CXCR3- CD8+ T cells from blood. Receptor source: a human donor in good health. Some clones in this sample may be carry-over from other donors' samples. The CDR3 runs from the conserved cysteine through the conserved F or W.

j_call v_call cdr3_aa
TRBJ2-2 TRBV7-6 CASSFTPGDTGELFF
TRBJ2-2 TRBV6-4 CASSDSPATGAGELFF
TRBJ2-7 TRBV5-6 CAGSFGSGSYEQYF
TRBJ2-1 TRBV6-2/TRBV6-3 CASSYKLAGSYNEQFF
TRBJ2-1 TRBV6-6 CASSKPGDNEQFF
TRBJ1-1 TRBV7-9 CASSLGGQRYYMNTEAFF
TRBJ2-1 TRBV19 CASASRQGSSYNEQFF
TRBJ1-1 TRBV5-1 CASSAPGGNTEAFF
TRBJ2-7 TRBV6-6 CASSSRLTGTGELKTYEQYF
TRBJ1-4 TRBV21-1 CASSKGSRRGAREKLFF
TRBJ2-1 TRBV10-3 CAISESTYLGDNEQFF